This TCR beta chain stems from a study of blood T cell repertoires in COVID-19. Clones were sequenced by immunoSEQ multiplex PCR, and TCRdb holds only the in-frame ones, with some missing. The repertoire holds 180,000 or so clones, around 84% seen once, with around 15% in the top ten. The CDR3 length is 13 residues. V lost 0 bases, J lost 4 bases, and 6 bases lay in between. The genes are TRBV12-3 or TRBV12-4 and TRBJ1-2; D gene uncertain. This sequence originates from a woman in her 70s with COVID-19, enrolled during active disease. Sequencing used peripheral blood. The CDR3 coding sequence is TGTGCCAGCAGTTTAGCGGCGGTCTATGGCTACACCTTC. Protein: CASSLAAVYGYTF.